This section outlines one TCR beta chain sequence together with its context. Its matching antigen is unknown. Germline loops: CDR1 MNHNS, CDR2 SASEGT. The CDR3 covers 16 residues. Trimming took off 4 bases at V and 6 bases at J, with 19 bases between the two ends. This specimen comes from a study of tumor-infiltrating lymphocytes in localized non-small cell lung cancer. The method was immunoSEQ multiplex PCR; TCRdb's version includes in-frame clones alone and lacks a portion of them. The sample holds 15,000 to 20,000 clones; roughly 79% are singletons and the top ten take 4% to 5%. Study-wide findings and caveats: Immunotypes IM1 and IM2 had similar TCR-derived T-cell fractions. Recurrence-free survival showed no association with tumor T-cell fraction.

The sample comprised lung tumor tissue. The origin of this receptor is a human donor with non-small cell lung cancer. This chain uses TRBV6-1 with TRBJ2-4; D might be TRBD1 (6 bases). CDR3 in amino acids: CASSGLMTGYGNIQYF. The CDR3 coding sequence is TGTGCCAGCAGTGGCCTAATGACAGGTTACGGAAACATTCAGTACTTC.